This T cell receptor (beta chain) is drawn from a study of T cells after yellow fever vaccination. TCRdb reanalysed the 5' RACE reads using MiXCR and keeps one entry per CDR3 protein. The profile shows about 210,000 distinct CDR3 sequences, 3% to 4% of them singletons. This clonotype was detected only a few times. CDR1 MNHEY and CDR2 SVGEGT come from the germline V gene. Deletions cut 4 bases from V and 3 bases from J, with 14 bases between. The CDR3 runs to 15 residues. The specimen comprised CD4+ T cells sorted from PBMCs, sampled 10 days after the yellow fever booster vaccination. This sequence originates from a man younger than 30 who received the YFV17D yellow fever vaccine. This chain joins TRBV6-2 or TRBV6-3 and TRBJ2-3; D unresolved. CDR3 DNA sequence: TGTGCCAGCAGTTCCGCTCAGGATAAAACAGATACGCAGTATTTT. Protein sequence: CASSSAQDKTDTQYF.